These 8 T cell receptor beta chains share one sample of origin, sequenced in a study of OX40 agonist ivuxolimab in advanced cancers. Assay: immunoSEQ multiplex PCR; the TCRdb copy retains only in-frame clones and omits some. The table includes fewer than 70,000 clones, 80% to 95% detected once. Source: CD4+ or CD8+ T cells sorted from blood, taken in a trial of the OX40 agonist ivuxolimab. The receptors shown here come from an adult with an advanced solid tumor such as melanoma, head and neck, liver or kidney cancer.

The rearrangement uses TRBV19 and TRBJ2-1; D is unresolved. CDR3 size: 18 residues. Germline CDR1 and CDR2: LNHDA and SQIVND (reference sequence). With 1 base removed from V and 0 bases from J, the gap between germline ends came to 16 bases. The CDR3 is CASSIGSAALFSYNEQFF. In DNA form, the CDR3 reads TGTGCCAGTAGTATAGGGTCCGCGGCCTTATTCTCCTACAATGAGCAGTTCTTC.

J is TRBJ2-7 and V is TRBV5-1; D tentatively reads TRBD1 or TRBD2 (5 bases each). The CDR3 contains 15 residues. V was pared by 0 bases and J by 7 bases, with 17 bases between. Germline V CDR1 and CDR2: SGHRS, YFSETQ. This CDR3 is CASSLAGASGPEQYF. CDR3 nucleotides: TGCGCCAGCAGCTTGGCTGGGGCATCGGGGCCGGAGCAGTACTTC. Filled out from reference TRBV5-1 and TRBJ2-7, the complete variable domain reads KAGVTQTPRYLIKTRGQQVTLSCSPISGHRSVSWYQQTPGQGLQFLFEYFSETQRNKGNFPGRFSGRQFSNSRSEMNVSTLELGDSALYLCASSLAGASGPEQYFGPGTRLTVT.

The gene calls are TRBV2 and TRBJ1-1, with TRBD1 as a possible D gene (6 bases). Germline CDR1 is SNHLY and CDR2 is FYNNEI. The CDR3 is 14 residues long. Trimming removed 5 bases from V and 2 bases from J, with 12 bases in between. The CDR3 is CASSTGTPNTEAFF. The CDR3 DNA is TGTGCCAGCAGTACCGGGACACCTAACACTGAAGCTTTCTTT.

The rearrangement links TRBV5-1 to TRBJ2-7, with TRBD1 identical over 7 bases. J gave up 5 bases and V 5 bases, and 4 bases lay outside the gene matches. CDR1 is SGHRS and CDR2 is YFSETQ in the germline V gene. The CDR3 length is 12 residues. The CDR3 DNA sequence: TGCGCCAGCAGTAGGACAGGAGACGAGCAGTACTTC. It encodes CASSRTGDEQYF.

V gene TRBV27 combines with J gene TRBJ2-1, with D possibly matching TRBD2 (6 bases). The length of the CDR3 is 14 residues. V shed 2 bases and J shed 4 bases, with 9 bases lying between them. Germline-derived CDR1 and CDR2 are MNHEY and SMNVEV (reference sequence). For the CDR3, the DNA is TGTGCCAGCAGTTTAGGGGGGACGTACAATGAGCAGTTCTTC. It codes for CASSLGGTYNEQFF.

The gene calls are TRBV25-1 and TRBJ2-3, with TRBD1 matching over 9 bases. With 3 bases clipped from V and 4 bases from J, the junction kept 5 bases outside the gene matches. From germline, CDR1 is MGHDK and CDR2 SYGVNS. This CDR3 spans 15 amino acids. For the CDR3, the DNA is TGTGCCAGCAGTGAGATGACAGGGGGGCCAGATACGCAGTATTTT. As protein: CASSEMTGGPDTQYF.

CDR3 amino acids: CASSLRAGSRETQYF. Written as DNA, the CDR3 is TGTGCCAGCAGCTTACGGGCAGGGTCTCGAGAGACCCAGTACTTC. J is TRBJ2-5 and V is TRBV7-9, with D maybe TRBD1 (5 bases). Germline CDR1 and CDR2: SEHNR and FQNEAQ (reference sequence). V lost 2 bases, J lost 4 bases, and 14 bases lay in between. This CDR3 region has 15 residues.

The chain carries TRBV5-4 and TRBJ2-1; D possibly corresponds to TRBD2 (5 bases). This CDR3 has 15 residues. Germline V gene data show CDR1 as SGHNT and CDR2 as YYREEE (reference sequence). V lost 0 bases and J lost 0, with 7 bases in between. The CDR3 DNA is TGTGCCAGCAGCTTGGATGGGAGCTCCTACAATGAGCAGTTCTTC. It is translated as CASSLDGSSYNEQFF. Filled out from reference TRBV5-4 and TRBJ2-1, the complete variable domain reads ETGVTQSPTHLIKTRGQQVTLRCSSQSGHNTVSWYQQALGQGPQFIFQYYREEENGRGNFPPRFSGLQFPNYSSELNVNALELDDSALYLCASSLDGSSYNEQFFGPGTRLTVL.